This TCR beta chain comes out of a study of Ad26.COV2.S vaccination and SARS-CoV-2 variants. As for treatment: 19 received Ad26.COV2.S at low or high dose, single or two shots; 5 received placebo; per-sample allocation not given. The samples were gathered on day 63 after the first injection of vaccine or placebo. In regard to this clone: What it binds is unknown.

The study, taken as a whole, reports: Placebo and vaccine recipients had non-spike TCR breadth that was similar. Spike-specific TCR breadth ran higher among vaccine recipients than placebo recipients.

V lost 5 bases, J lost 7 bases, and 16 bases lay in between. Germline V lookup: CDR1 SGHAT, CDR2 FQNNGV. The CDR3 has 14 residues. Libraries were prepared by immunoSEQ multiplex PCR; TCRdb keeps only in-frame clonotypes and omits some of them. The sample yields 440,000 or so clones, approximately 92% seen once. The sample in question was peripheral blood, obtained in a trial of Ad26.COV2.S vaccine versus placebo. The chain joins TRBV11-2 to TRBJ2-3; D might be TRBD2 (5 bases). The receptor's source is a person aged 18 to 65 who received the Ad26.COV2.S COVID-19 vaccine or a placebo. CDR3 amino acids: CASSPHEGGYTQYF. The CDR3 region has the DNA TGTGCCAGCAGCCCACACGAGGGCGGATATACGCAGTATTTT.